This T cell receptor (beta chain) was sequenced in a study of T cell responses to AZD1222 COVID-19 vaccine. Assay used: immunoSEQ multiplex PCR; TCRdb lists only in-frame clones, some missing. The sample lists more than 80,000 clones, roughly 88% seen once, with 5.8% in the top ten. The CDR3 length is 11 residues. The V gene's germline CDR1 is DFQATT and CDR2 SNEGSKA (reference sequence). The source material was peripheral blood, sampled on day 0 of AZD1222 vaccination. The rearrangement uses TRBV20-1 and TRBJ1-1; D is perhaps TRBD1 (5 bases). The source of this sequence is an adult in good health. In DNA form, the CDR3 reads TGCGGGGGGAAGGTGGGGACTGAAGCTTTCTTT. It is translated as CGGKVGTEAFF.